Listed here are 6 T cell receptor beta chains from one sample, sequenced in a study of regulatory T cells in long-lasting Graves disease. The time point was: newly diagnosed GD, antithyroid drugs for less than 3 months. PBMC-derived RNA was used for the TCR library. Library construction for TCR beta used iRepertoire HTBI primers and Arm-PCR of CDR3 regions. TCRdb called the multiplex PCR reads again in MiXCR, with one record for every CDR3 protein. The table has some 460,000 distinct CDR3 sequences, roughly 16% seen once. These data were also reused for a study on T cells in Graves' hyperthyroidism and ophthalmopathy.

This specimen consisted of peripheral blood mononuclear cells (PBMCs), obtained at new diagnosis, from a patient treated with antithyroid drugs. The receptors derive from a man aged 35 to 55 with Graves disease.

This clonotype was observed many times. V and J are TRBV6-4 and TRBJ2-1; D gene ambiguous. Trimming stripped 5 bases from V and 6 bases from J, with 17 bases between. The germline gives CDR1 MRHNA, CDR2 SNTAGT. This CDR3 spans 15 amino acids. The CDR3 protein is CASSYSLGRSNEQFF. In nucleotides, the CDR3 is TGTGCCAGCAGTTACAGTTTAGGCCGGAGCAATGAGCAGTTCTTC.

Ten or more counts support this clonotype. This chain uses TRBV6-2 or TRBV6-3 with TRBJ1-5; possible D gene TRBD1, 6 bases. In germline, CDR1 is MNHEY, CDR2 SVGEGT. Trimming took 8 bases from V and 4 from J, leaving 15 bases between them. The CDR3 is made up of 14 amino acids. In DNA form, the CDR3 reads TGTGCCAGCTTCGACAGGTGGCTTAATCAGCCCCAGCATTTT. This encodes CASFDRWLNQPQHF.

The J gene is TRBJ1-1, the V gene TRBV19; 9 bases line up with TRBD1. This CDR3 has 14 amino acids. Germline-derived CDR1 and CDR2 are LNHDA and SQIVND (reference sequence). With V trimmed by 6 bases and J by 1 base, 3 bases remained unmatched. CDR3 residues: CASSGQGKNTEAFF. CDR3 nucleotides: TGTGCCAGTAGCGGACAGGGGAAGAACACTGAAGCTTTCTTT.

This clonotype was found many times. This sequence joins TRBV6-2 or TRBV6-3 and TRBJ2-1; no definite D call. The V end lost 4 bases, the J end lost 15 bases, and 13 bases lay between the germline ends. Germline V gives CDR1 MNHEY, CDR2 SVGEGT. The length of the CDR3 is 11 residues. The CDR3 reads CASSSGAGLFF. CDR3 DNA sequence: TGTGCCAGCAGTTCCGGAGCAGGTTTGTTCTTC.

The chain combines TRBV20-1 with TRBJ2-3, with 10 bases fitting TRBD2. CDR1 and CDR2 (germline): DFQATT, SNEGSKA (reference sequence). The CDR3 contains 15 residues. With 5 bases clipped from V and 1 base from J, the junction kept 6 bases outside the gene matches. The CDR3 coding sequence is TGCAGTGCTCCCGGGACTAGCGCCCGCACAGATACGCAGTATTTT. Amino acid sequence: CSAPGTSARTDTQYF.

The chain has TRBV3-1 and TRBJ2-1; TRBD2 aligns across 9 bases. Germline V CDR1 and CDR2: LGHDT, YNNKEL (reference sequence). J gave up 5 bases and V 3 bases, and 11 bases lay outside the gene matches. The CDR3 has 17 residues. The CDR3: CASSQLTSGRRNNEQFF. Written as DNA, the CDR3 is TGTGCCAGCAGCCAGCTCACTAGCGGGCGACGGAACAATGAGCAGTTCTTC.